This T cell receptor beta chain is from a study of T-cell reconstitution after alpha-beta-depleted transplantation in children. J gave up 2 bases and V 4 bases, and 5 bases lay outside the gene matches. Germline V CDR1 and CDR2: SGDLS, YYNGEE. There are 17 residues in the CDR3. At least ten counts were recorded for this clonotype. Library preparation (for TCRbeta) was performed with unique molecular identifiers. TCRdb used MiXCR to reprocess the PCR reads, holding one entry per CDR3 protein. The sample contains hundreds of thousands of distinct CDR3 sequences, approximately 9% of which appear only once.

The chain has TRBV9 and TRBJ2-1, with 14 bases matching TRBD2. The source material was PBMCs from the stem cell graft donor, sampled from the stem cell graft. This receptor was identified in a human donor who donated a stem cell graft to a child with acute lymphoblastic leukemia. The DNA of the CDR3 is TGTGCCAGCAGCACGGGACTAGCGGGGGCCCCCTACAATGAGCAGTTCTTC. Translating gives CASSTGLAGAPYNEQFF.